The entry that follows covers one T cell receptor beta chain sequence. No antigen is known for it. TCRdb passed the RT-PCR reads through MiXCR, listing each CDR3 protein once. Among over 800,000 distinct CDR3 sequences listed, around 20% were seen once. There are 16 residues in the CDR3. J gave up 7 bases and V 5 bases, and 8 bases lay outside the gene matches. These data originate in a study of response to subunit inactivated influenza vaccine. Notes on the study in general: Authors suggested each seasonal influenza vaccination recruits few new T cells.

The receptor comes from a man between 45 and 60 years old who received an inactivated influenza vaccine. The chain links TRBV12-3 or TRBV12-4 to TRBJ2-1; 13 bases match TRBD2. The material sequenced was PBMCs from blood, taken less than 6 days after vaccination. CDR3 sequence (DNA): TGTGCCAGCAGTACGCGACTAGCGGGAGGCTCGAATGAGCAGTTCTTC. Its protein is CASSTRLAGGSNEQFF.